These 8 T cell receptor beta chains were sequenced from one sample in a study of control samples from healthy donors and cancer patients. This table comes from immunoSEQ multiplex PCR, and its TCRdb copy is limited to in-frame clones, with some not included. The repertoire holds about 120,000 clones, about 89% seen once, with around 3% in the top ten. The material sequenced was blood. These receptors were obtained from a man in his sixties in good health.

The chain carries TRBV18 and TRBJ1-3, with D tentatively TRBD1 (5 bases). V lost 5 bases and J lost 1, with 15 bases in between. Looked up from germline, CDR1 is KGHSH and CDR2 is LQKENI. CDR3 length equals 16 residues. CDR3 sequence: CASSSERGISGNTIYF. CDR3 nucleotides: TGTGCCAGCTCATCGGAGCGGGGGATTTCTGGAAACACCATATATTTT.

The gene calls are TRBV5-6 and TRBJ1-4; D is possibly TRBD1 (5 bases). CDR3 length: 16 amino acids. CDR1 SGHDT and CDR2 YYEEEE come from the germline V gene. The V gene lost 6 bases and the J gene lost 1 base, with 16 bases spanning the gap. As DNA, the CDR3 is TGTGCCAGCAACCCCTCCGGGGGTCGAACTAATGAAAAACTGTTTTTT. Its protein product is CASNPSGGRTNEKLFF. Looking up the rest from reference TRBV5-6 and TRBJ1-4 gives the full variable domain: DAGVTQSPTHLIKTRGQQVTLRCSPKSGHDTVSWYQQALGQGPQFIFQYYEEEERQRGNFPDRFSGHQFPNYSSELNVNALLLGDSALYLCASNPSGGRTNEKLFFGSGTQLSVL.

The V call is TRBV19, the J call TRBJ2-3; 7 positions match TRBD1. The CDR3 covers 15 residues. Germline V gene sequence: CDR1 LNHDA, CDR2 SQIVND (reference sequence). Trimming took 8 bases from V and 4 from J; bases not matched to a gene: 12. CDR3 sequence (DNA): TGTGCCAGTGCAAACCGGGACAGACTGTCAGATACGCAGTATTTT. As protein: CASANRDRLSDTQYF. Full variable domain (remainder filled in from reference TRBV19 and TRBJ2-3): DGGITQSPKYLFRKEGQNVTLSCEQNLNHDAMYWYRQDPGQGLRLIYYSQIVNDFQKGDIAEGYSVSREKKESFPLTVTSAQKNPTAFYLCASANRDRLSDTQYFGPGTRLTVL.

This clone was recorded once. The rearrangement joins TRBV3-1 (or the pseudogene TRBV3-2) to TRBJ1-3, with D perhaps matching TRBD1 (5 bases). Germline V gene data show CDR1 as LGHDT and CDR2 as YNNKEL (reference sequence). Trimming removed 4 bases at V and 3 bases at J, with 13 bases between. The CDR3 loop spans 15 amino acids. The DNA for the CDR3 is TGTGCCAGCAGCCCCGGGACGGCGGGTGGAAACACCATATATTTT. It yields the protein CASSPGTAGGNTIYF.

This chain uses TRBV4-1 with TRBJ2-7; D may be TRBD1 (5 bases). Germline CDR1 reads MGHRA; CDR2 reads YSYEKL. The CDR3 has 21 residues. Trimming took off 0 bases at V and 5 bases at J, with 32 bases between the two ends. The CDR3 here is CASSQDPIPHPSTQGSNEQYF. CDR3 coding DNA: TGCGCCAGCAGCCAAGATCCGATCCCTCACCCTTCGACTCAGGGATCGAACGAGCAGTACTTC.

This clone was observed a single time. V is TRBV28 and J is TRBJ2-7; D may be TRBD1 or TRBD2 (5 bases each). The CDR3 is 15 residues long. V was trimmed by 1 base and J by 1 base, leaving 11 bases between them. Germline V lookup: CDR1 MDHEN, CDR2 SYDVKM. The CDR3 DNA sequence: TGTGCCAGCAGTTTATCCCGGGGACCTTCCTACGAGCAGTACTTC. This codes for CASSLSRGPSYEQYF.

In nucleotides, the CDR3 is TGTGCCAGCAGTGCCTTGGGACAGGGGGCGGCTCTGTTCTTC. Translating gives CASSALGQGAALFF. This chain links TRBV6-4 with TRBJ2-1; 12 bases agree with TRBD1. In germline, CDR1 is MRHNA, CDR2 SNTAGT. The V segment lost 4 bases and the J segment 15 bases; nucleotides outside the gene matches: 10. The CDR3 is 14 amino acids.

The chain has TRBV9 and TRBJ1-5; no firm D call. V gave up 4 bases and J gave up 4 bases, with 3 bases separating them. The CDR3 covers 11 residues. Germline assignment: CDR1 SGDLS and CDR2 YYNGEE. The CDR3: CASSLNQPQHF. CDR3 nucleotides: TGTGCCAGCAGCTTAAATCAGCCCCAGCATTTT.